Listed below are T cell receptor beta chains from one sample, sequenced in a study of blood T cell repertoires in COVID-19. Produced via immunoSEQ multiplex PCR; TCRdb's table is partial and in-frame only. The sample yields roughly 30,000 clones, roughly 87% seen once. Sequenced material: peripheral blood. These receptors came from a man between 60 and 75 years old with COVID-19, enrolled during active disease. Both conserved end residues are part of each CDR3. A D gene is named only where the DNA matches it firmly. The size of a clone is reported for some rows only, either as once, few or many, or as a class for expanded clones.

D gene,clone size,V gene,J gene,CDR3 protein,CDR3 DNA
TRBD2,.,TRBV7-9,TRBJ2-7,CASSSLSGSFDEQYF,TGTGCCAGCAGCTCACTTAGCGGGAGTTTCGACGAGCAGTACTTC
.,once,TRBV2,TRBJ1-2,CASSITGLGYTF,TGTGCCAGCAGCATAACAGGTCTAGGCTACACCTTC
TRBD1,once,TRBV28,TRBJ2-7,CAIASGTGVTEQYF,TGTGCCATCGCTTCCGGGACAGGAGTAACCGAGCAGTACTTC
TRBD2,.,TRBV18,TRBJ2-5,CASSESGTEETQYF,TGTGCCAGCTCAGAGAGCGGGACGGAAGAGACCCAGTACTTC
TRBD1,.,TRBV2,TRBJ1-1,CASRTGDEAFF,TGTGCCAGCCGGACAGGGGATGAAGCTTTCTTT
TRBD2,.,TRBV7-2,TRBJ2-1,CASTPIRWVAGGYNEQFF,TGTGCCAGCACCCCCATCCGGTGGGTAGCGGGGGGATACAATGAGCAGTTCTTC
TRBD1,.,TRBV27,TRBJ2-1,CASRGVTGTARHNEQFF,TGTGCCAGCAGGGGTGTCACCGGGACAGCGAGGCATAATGAGCAGTTCTTC
.,.,TRBV7-9,TRBJ2-7,CASSTERSFWYEQYF,TGTGCCAGCAGCACTGAGCGCTCATTCTGGTACGAGCAGTACTTC
.,.,TRBV15,TRBJ1-1,CATSRMGGGGTEAFF,TGTGCCACCAGCAGGATGGGGGGAGGAGGCACTGAAGCTTTCTTT
TRBD1,once,TRBV28,TRBJ1-2,CASRTPDRATNYGYTF,TGTGCCAGCAGGACCCCGGACAGGGCCACTAACTATGGCTACACCTTC
.,.,TRBV6-1,TRBJ1-3,CASSDGVFGGNTIYF,TGTGCCAGCAGTGACGGGGTGTTCGGTGGAAACACCATATATTTT
TRBD2,.,TRBV7-9,TRBJ2-1,CASSLAGTRLQGQQFF,TGTGCCAGCAGCTTAGCTGGGACTAGACTGCAAGGGCAGCAGTTCTTC
TRBD1,.,TRBV7-9,TRBJ2-7,CASSLGSTGGAYEQYF,TGTGCCAGCAGCTTAGGCTCTACAGGGGGTGCCTACGAGCAGTACTTC
TRBD1,.,TRBV7-2,TRBJ2-5,CASSPTTGPETQYF,TGTGCCAGCAGCCCGACGACAGGGCCAGAGACCCAGTACTTC
TRBD2,.,TRBV5-5,TRBJ2-2,CASSEKAGAGTGELFF,TGTGCCAGCAGCGAAAAAGCGGGAGCGGGCACCGGGGAGCTGTTTTTT
TRBD1,.,TRBV6-1,TRBJ1-4,CASSESRQGGWEKLFF,TGTGCCAGCAGTGAATCAAGACAGGGGGGTTGGGAAAAACTGTTTTTT
TRBD2,few,TRBV4-1,TRBJ2-7,CASSQDVSAGVGRYEQYF,TGCGCCAGCAGCCAAGATGTATCAGCGGGAGTCGGGAGGTACGAGCAGTACTTC
.,.,TRBV4-3,TRBJ1-5,CASSQDRGQPQHF,TGCGCCAGCAGCCAAGATAGGGGACAGCCCCAGCATTTT
TRBD1,.,TRBV6-5,TRBJ2-7,CASRRGTGTYEQYF,TGTGCCAGCAGACGCGGGACAGGTACATACGAGCAGTACTTC
.,.,TRBV5-1,TRBJ1-1,CASSLGGGRNTEAFF,TGCGCCAGCAGCTTGGGTGGAGGAAGGAACACTGAAGCTTTCTTT
.,.,TRBV28,TRBJ1-3,CASHDTSSGNTIYF,TGTGCCAGCCACGACACTTCCTCTGGAAACACCATATATTTT
.,.,TRBV5-1,TRBJ1-2,CASSSGTAYGYTF,TGCGCCAGCAGCAGCGGGACGGCGTATGGCTACACCTTC
.,.,TRBV10-3,TRBJ2-3,CASTQGSTDTQYF,TGTGCCTCAACGCAGGGTTCGACAGATACGCAGTATTTT
.,.,TRBV3-1/TRBV3-2,TRBJ1-6,CASSQVGSSYNSPLHF,TGTGCCAGCAGCCAAGTAGGGAGCTCCTATAATTCACCCCTCCACTTT
TRBD2,few,TRBV27,TRBJ2-5,CASSRAPGLAGAQEETQYF,TGTGCCAGCAGTCGCGCTCCGGGACTAGCGGGAGCCCAGGAAGAGACCCAGTACTTC
.,.,TRBV6-2/TRBV6-3,TRBJ1-5,CASSYPGHDQPQHF,TGTGCCAGCAGTTACCCCGGACATGATCAGCCCCAGCATTTT
.,.,TRBV11-3,TRBJ2-7,CASSLASREEYEQYF,TGTGCCAGCAGCTTAGCGTCCCGGGAAGAGTACGAGCAGTACTTC
TRBD1,.,TRBV6-5,TRBJ2-3,CASSTGQGTADTQYF,TGTGCCAGCAGTACGGGACAGGGGACGGCAGATACGCAGTATTTT
.,once,TRBV6-1,TRBJ1-5,CASSEAGGREPQHF,TGTGCCAGCAGTGAAGCGGGAGGGCGGGAGCCCCAGCATTTT
.,.,TRBV28,TRBJ1-1,CASSLRLREAFF,TGTGCCAGCAGTTTGCGCCTCCGGGAAGCTTTCTTT
.,.,TRBV5-1,TRBJ2-3,CASSAFQADTQYF,TGCGCCAGCAGCGCGTTTCAGGCGGATACGCAGTATTTT
.,.,TRBV6-5,TRBJ1-3,CASSYEAISGNTIYF,TGTGCCAGCAGTTACGAGGCCATCTCTGGAAACACCATATATTTT
.,.,TRBV6-5,TRBJ2-1,CASRRLPEQQFF,TGTGCCAGCAGAAGACTGCCGGAGCAGCAGTTCTTC
TRBD1,.,TRBV19,TRBJ1-1,CASKQGAGNTEAFF,TGTGCCAGTAAACAGGGGGCAGGGAACACTGAAGCTTTCTTT
.,.,TRBV19,TRBJ2-3,CASTDAMTGTDTQYF,TGTGCCAGTACCGATGCCATGACTGGCACAGATACGCAGTATTTT
.,.,TRBV28,TRBJ2-5,CASVLRGQETQYF,TGTGCCAGCGTGTTGAGGGGGCAAGAGACCCAGTACTTC
.,.,TRBV9,TRBJ2-1,CASSVDDWRRHNEQFF,TGTGCCAGCAGCGTAGATGACTGGCGTCGTCACAATGAGCAGTTCTTC
TRBD2,.,TRBV7-2,TRBJ2-7,CASTVSGAISYEQYF,TGTGCCAGCACCGTAAGCGGGGCCATCTCCTACGAGCAGTACTTC
TRBD1,.,TRBV11-3,TRBJ1-3,CASRLTGFTIYF,TGTGCCAGCAGACTGACAGGGTTCACCATATATTTT
.,.,TRBV4-1,TRBJ1-4,CASSPQAEKLFF,TGCGCCAGCAGCCCCCAGGCTGAAAAACTGTTTTTT
TRBD1,.,TRBV7-9,TRBJ1-1,CASSQSRDRGRWTEAFF,TGTGCCAGCAGCCAGAGCCGGGACAGGGGGCGGTGGACTGAAGCTTTCTTT
.,.,TRBV6-5,TRBJ2-7,CASSLSSTASYEQYF,TGTGCCAGCAGTTTGTCATCGACAGCATCCTACGAGCAGTACTTC
TRBD1,.,TRBV6-5,TRBJ2-5,CASIRTGGLGETQYF,TGTGCCAGCATTCGGACAGGGGGCTTGGGGGAGACCCAGTACTTC
TRBD2,.,TRBV9,TRBJ2-1,CASSVGGLGREVSSYNEQFF,TGTGCCAGCAGCGTAGGGGGTTTGGGGCGGGAGGTCAGCTCCTACAATGAGCAGTTCTTC
.,.,TRBV7-7,TRBJ2-5,CASSFLQQETQYF,TGTGCCAGCAGCTTCCTGCAGCAAGAGACCCAGTACTTC
.,.,TRBV11-2,TRBJ1-4,CASSLDLGAGGEKLFF,TGTGCCAGCAGCTTAGATCTGGGGGCGGGAGGGGAAAAACTGTTTTTT
.,.,TRBV2,TRBJ2-3,CASTPSTDTQYF,TGTGCCAGCACTCCGAGCACAGATACGCAGTATTTT